This TCR beta chain was captured by sequencing in a study of T cells after yellow fever vaccination. Findings and caveats of the study: Abundant bulk-population clonotypes could contaminate the FACS-sorted repertoires. Overlap between CD4 and CD8 compartments was detected for a small share of clonotypes.

Using its own MiXCR run on the 5' RACE reads, TCRdb lists one record per CDR3 protein. The table includes a few hundred thousand distinct CDR3 sequences, roughly 4.3% detected once. With regard to this clonotype: Its antigen remains unidentified.

The specimen was PBMCs, collected 5 days after the yellow fever booster vaccination. The sequence was obtained from a man aged 18-30 years who received the YFV17D yellow fever vaccine.

The CDR3 spells CASSTQGLGNQPQHF. As DNA, the CDR3 is TGTGCCAGCAGTACGCAGGGACTTGGCAATCAGCCCCAGCATTTT. This chain uses TRBV6-2 or TRBV6-3 with TRBJ1-5, with D perhaps TRBD1 (5 bases). The V end lost 5 bases, the J end lost 2 bases, and 13 bases lay between the germline ends. The CDR3 is 15 amino acids. Germline assignment: CDR1 MNHEY and CDR2 SVGEGT.